Below are 21 T cell receptor beta chains sequenced from a single sample in a study of T cells after yellow fever vaccination. TCRdb re-called the 5' RACE reads through MiXCR, storing one row per CDR3 protein. The table lists hundreds of thousands of distinct CDR3 sequences, over 8% of them singletons. The sample consisted of PBMCs, taken on the day of the first yellow fever vaccination. All receptors derive from a man younger than 35 who received the YFV17D yellow fever vaccine.

The chain links TRBV5-6 to TRBJ2-2, with no clear D. Trimming took 0 bases from V and 0 from J, leaving 9 bases between them. The CDR3 extends over 16 amino acids. Germline V gene sequence: CDR1 SGHDT, CDR2 YYEEEE. DNA of the CDR3: TGTGCCAGCAGCTTGGTCGTCCAGGCGAACACCGGGGAGCTGTTTTTT. Translation gives CASSLVVQANTGELFF.

This clonotype has at least ten counts. CDR3 in amino acids: CASSLEQNTEAFF. The CDR3 nucleotides read TGCGCCAGCAGCTTGGAACAGAACACTGAAGCTTTCTTT. This chain uses TRBV5-1 with TRBJ1-1; no clear D. In germline, CDR1 is SGHRS, CDR2 YFSETQ. The germline V and J ends were trimmed by 0 bases and 1 base, with 4 bases remaining between them. This CDR3 spans 13 amino acids.

The chain has TRBV4-3 and TRBJ1-1; TRBD1 matches 11 bases. V was clipped by 1 base and J by 4 bases; unmatched bases: 5. The CDR3 is 16 amino acids. The V gene's germline CDR1 is LGHNA and CDR2 YSLEER. The CDR3 sequence: CASSQVGQGEVTEAFF. The CDR3 region has the DNA TGCGCCAGCAGCCAAGTGGGACAGGGGGAAGTCACTGAAGCTTTCTTT.

This clonotype was counted ten times or more. This chain links TRBV20-1 with TRBJ1-3; unclear D gene. Per germline, CDR1 DFQATT and CDR2 SNEGSKA (reference sequence). The CDR3 is 11 amino acids. Trimming took off 2 bases at V and 4 bases at J, with 3 bases between the two ends. CDR3: CSARTGNTIYF. For the CDR3, the DNA is TGCAGTGCTAGAACCGGAAACACCATATATTTT.

A few counts support this clonotype. The gene calls are TRBV5-4 and TRBJ1-4; D uncertain. Trimming took 4 bases from V and 4 from J, leaving 11 bases between them. CDR3 size: 14 residues. Germline V CDR1 and CDR2: SGHNT, YYREEE (reference sequence). The CDR3 DNA sequence: TGTGCCAGCAGCCAGGACGGCGTTAATGAAAAACTGTTTTTT. Translating gives CASSQDGVNEKLFF.

This clonotype was seen at least ten times. The J gene is TRBJ2-3, the V gene TRBV12-3 or TRBV12-4; TRBD1 aligns across 9 bases. The CDR3 totals 13 residues. The trim removed 6 bases at V and 5 bases at J, leaving 3 bases unmatched. This CDR3 is CASRRTGEDTQYF. Here the CDR3 DNA reads TGTGCCAGCAGAAGGACAGGGGAAGATACGCAGTATTTT.

The DNA of the CDR3 is TGTGCCAGCAGCCCAACTAGCGGGGGGGCCACAGATACGCAGTATTTT. Amino acids: CASSPTSGGATDTQYF. The rearrangement joins TRBV5-5 to TRBJ2-3, with TRBD2 identical over 13 bases. The ends lost 4 bases at V and 2 bases at J; junction bases unmatched: 4. Germline V gives CDR1 SGHKS, CDR2 YYEKEE (reference sequence). The CDR3 spans 16 residues.

Points on this clonotype: Given a much more abundant clone one base away, this may be a read error. V and J are TRBV5-1 and TRBJ2-3; 7 bases fit TRBD2. V was pared by 3 bases and J by 5 bases, with 15 bases of the junction left unmatched. This CDR3 contains 17 residues. CDR1 is SGHRS, CDR2 YFSETQ, per germline. CDR3 protein: CASSYSSSGAAGDTQYF. The CDR3, as DNA: TGCGCCAGCAGCTACAGTAGCAGCGGGGCGGCCGGAGATACGCAGTATTTT.

This clonotype was observed a few times. The chain links TRBV2 to TRBJ1-4; D remains ambiguous. The germline gives CDR1 SNHLY, CDR2 FYNNEI. This CDR3 is 12 amino acids long. Trimming stripped 6 bases from V and 8 bases from J, with 10 bases between. The CDR3, as DNA: TGTGCCAGCAGGTCGGTTGGAGAAAAACTGTTTTTT. It translates to CASRSVGEKLFF.

The chain links TRBV11-2 to TRBJ2-1, with TRBD2 as a possible D gene (5 bases). V dropped 3 bases and J dropped 9 bases, with 18 bases sitting between them. The CDR3 totals 15 residues. Looked up from germline, CDR1 is SGHAT and CDR2 is FQNNGV. The CDR3 bases are TGTGCCAGCAGCTTGAGCAGCGGAACCTCTCGTGAGCAGTTCTTC. Residues: CASSLSSGTSREQFF. Together with reference TRBV11-2 and TRBJ2-1, the CDR3 gives the full variable domain: EAGVAQSPRYKIIEKRQSVAFWCNPISGHATLYWYQQILGQGPKLLIQFQNNGVVDDSQLPKDRFSAERLKGVDSTLKIQPAKLEDSAVYLCASSLSSGTSREQFFGPGTRLTVL.

This clonotype appeared a few times. V is TRBV30 and J is TRBJ1-1, with D possibly being TRBD1 (5 bases). Trimming stripped 5 bases from V and 10 bases from J, with 17 bases between. CDR3 length: 12 amino acids. Germline assignment: CDR1 GTSNPN and CDR2 SVGIG (reference sequence). The CDR3 nucleotides are TGTGCCTGGGTTCAGACGGGACGTGGAGCTTTCTTT. Its protein is CAWVQTGRGAFF.

This clonotype was seen at least ten times. The genes are TRBV29-1 and TRBJ2-3; D is perhaps TRBD1 or TRBD2 (6 bases each). Germline-derived CDR1 and CDR2 are SQVTM and ANQGSEA. V was cut by 5 bases and J by 7 bases, with 16 bases left in between. The CDR3 is 13 residues long. CDR3 loop: CSVKGGEGHTQYF. The CDR3 DNA follows: TGCAGCGTTAAGGGGGGCGAGGGCCATACGCAGTATTTT.

CDR3 region: CASSLNGGEAFF. In DNA form, the CDR3 reads TGTGCCAGCAGCTTAAATGGGGGTGAAGCTTTCTTT. This chain connects TRBV7-3 to TRBJ1-1; D perhaps matches TRBD1 (5 bases). Germline V CDR1 and CDR2: SGHTA, FQGTGA. Trimming removed 1 base at V and 7 bases at J, with 7 bases between. The CDR3 spans 12 residues.

This clonotype was found many times. The chain couples TRBV6-2 or TRBV6-3 to TRBJ2-2; D tentatively reads TRBD1 or TRBD2 (6 bases each). CDR3 length: 14 residues. The germline gives CDR1 MNHEY, CDR2 SVGEGT. V lost 8 bases to trimming and J lost 1 base, with 11 bases between them. This chain's CDR3 is CASSRGQNTGELFF. The DNA for the CDR3 is TGTGCCAGCTCTCGGGGGCAGAACACCGGGGAGCTGTTTTTT.

The CDR3 DNA reads TGTGCCAGCAGCTTAGAGCACAGGGGGCTTTCACCCCTCCACTTT. This sequence encodes CASSLEHRGLSPLHF. The chain has TRBV7-6 and TRBJ1-6; 9 bases agree with TRBD1. CDR3 length equals 15 residues. V gave up 1 base and J gave up 9 bases; unmatched junction bases: 4. The germline V gene has CDR1 SGHVS and CDR2 FNYEAQ.

This clonotype has a handful of counts. The rearrangement links TRBV10-2 to TRBJ2-1; D is ambiguous. The germline V and J ends were trimmed by 3 bases and 6 bases, with 12 bases remaining between them. CDR3 length: 14 residues. From germline, CDR1 is WSHSY and CDR2 SAAADI. Here the CDR3 reads CASSESRFSNEQFF. The CDR3 region has the DNA TGCGCCAGCAGTGAAAGTAGGTTTAGCAATGAGCAGTTCTTC.

J is TRBJ2-2 and V is TRBV5-1; TRBD2 aligns across 9 bases. The CDR3 spans 17 residues. Trimming removed 4 bases from V and 4 bases from J; junction bases left unmatched: 11. Germline values: CDR1 SGHRS, CDR2 YFSETQ. The CDR3 DNA follows: TGCGCCAGCAGCCCGCAATCGCTAGCGGGGAGCACCGGGGAGCTGTTTTTT. This sequence encodes CASSPQSLAGSTGELFF.

This clonotype was observed at least ten times. CDR3 residues: CASSLALDRGDTQYF. CDR3 bases: TGTGCCAGCAGTTTAGCGCTGGACAGGGGAGATACGCAGTATTTT. V gene TRBV12-3 or TRBV12-4 combines with J gene TRBJ2-3; TRBD1 agrees at 9 bases. V lost 0 bases to trimming and J lost 5 bases; unmatched junction nucleotides: 3. The CDR3 is 15 residues long.

The chain employs TRBV4-2 and TRBJ2-1; no reliable D call. The V end was cut by 0 bases, the J end by 0 bases, with 9 bases between. The CDR3 is 16 residues long. The germline V gene has CDR1 LGHNA and CDR2 YNFKEQ. In nucleotides, the CDR3 is TGTGCCAGCAGCCAAGATTGGCCTAGCTCCTACAATGAGCAGTTCTTC. As protein: CASSQDWPSSYNEQFF.

The chain recombines TRBV2 with TRBJ2-7; 9 nucleotides agree with TRBD2. J was trimmed by 4 bases and V by 6 bases; bases with no gene match: 7. CDR3 size: 14 residues. Germline V gene lookup returns CDR1 SNHLY and CDR2 FYNNEI. CDR3 sequence: CASSPKTSGYEQYV. As DNA, the CDR3 is TGTGCCAGCAGCCCAAAGACTAGCGGTTACGAGCAGTACGTC.

This clonotype turned up a few times. The chain recombines TRBV4-1 with TRBJ2-7, with TRBD1 matching 7 bases. Per the germline V gene, CDR1 is MGHRA and CDR2 is YSYEKL. The J segment lost 7 bases and the V segment lost 0 bases, leaving 18 bases of the junction unmatched. The CDR3 runs to 18 residues. CDR3 region: CASSQDTLRDRPSGEQYF. In nucleotides, the CDR3 is TGCGCCAGCAGCCAAGATACGTTACGGGACAGACCTTCGGGTGAGCAGTACTTC.